The sequence of this TCR beta chain was determined in a study of OX40 agonist ivuxolimab in advanced cancers. Across the study: Ivuxolimab was delivered to patients intravenously every 2 weeks at doses spanning 0.01 to 10 mg/kg. Those treated in dose escalation had hepatocellular carcinoma, melanoma, renal cell cancer or head and neck cancer. Study-level points and caveats: CD8+ T cells averaged more expanded clones than CD4+.

Repertoires were generated with immunoSEQ multiplex PCR, while TCRdb's copy carries only in-frame clones and drops some. This table holds around 30,000 clones, about four fifths found once. Germline V gene sequence: CDR1 LNHDA, CDR2 SQIVND (reference sequence). The CDR3 has 13 residues. V lost 7 bases, J lost 7 bases, and 16 bases lay in between. A word on this clone: The antigen is undetermined.

Systemic immunosuppression or autoimmune disease history was grounds to exclude patients. This TCR derives from an adult with an advanced solid tumor such as melanoma, head and neck, liver or kidney cancer. The V gene is TRBV19, the J gene TRBJ2-5, with D tentatively TRBD1 or TRBD2 (5 bases each). The starting material was CD4+ or CD8+ T cells sorted from blood, obtained in a trial of the OX40 agonist ivuxolimab. The CDR3 coding sequence is TGTGCCAGTAACGGGGACGGCCGGGGGACCCAGTACTTC. As protein: CASNGDGRGTQYF.